This T cell receptor beta chain was identified during a study of CD8+ T cells in alopecia areata. The authors extracted RNA and reverse transcribed it into cDNA as the sequencing template. Data came from immunoSEQ multiplex PCR; TCRdb stores just in-frame clones and leaves some out. The repertoire holds some 200,000 clones, with roughly three fifths as singletons. Described treatment: oral pan-JAK inhibitor, 5-10 mg twice daily. CDR1 and CDR2 (germline): MGHRA, YSYEKL. The CDR3 contains 15 residues. V shed 2 bases and J shed 7 bases, with 17 bases lying between them. Sequenced material: CD4+ T cells sorted from blood, taken at week 4, from a patient treated with tofacitinib. The TCR originated in a human donor with alopecia areata. The J gene is TRBJ1-2, the V gene TRBV4-1; no clear D gene. The CDR3 coding sequence is TGCGCCAGCAGCCAAACTTTTCAGCAGGCCGGTGGCTACACCTTC. Translation: CASSQTFQQAGGYTF.